A single sample gave rise to the 15 T cell receptor beta chains below, sequenced in a study of response to subunit inactivated influenza vaccine. In TCRdb, the RT-PCR reads were re-called with MiXCR into one record per CDR3 protein. The sample contains roughly 500,000 distinct CDR3 sequences, roughly 25% of which appear only once. These data also featured in a second study, about T cells expressing NK-cell markers. Per that paper: The authors made TCR beta cDNA libraries by 5'RACE template switching. This switching added a universal primer site and UMIs.

This specimen consisted of CD4+ T cells sorted from PBMCs, obtained roughly 12 days after vaccination. The receptors come from a man aged 45-65 years who received an inactivated influenza vaccine.

The chain links TRBV11-2 to TRBJ2-5; 11 nucleotides line up with TRBD2. Germline assignment: CDR1 SGHAT and CDR2 FQNNGV. V shed 3 bases, J shed 7 bases, and the junction held 7 bases outside the gene matches. The CDR3 length is 15 residues. The CDR3 DNA is TGTGCCAGCAGCTTTGGGACTAGCGGCCCGGGGACCCAGTACTTC. Translation: CASSFGTSGPGTQYF.

The sample holds a few counts of this clonotype. J is TRBJ2-3 and V is TRBV20-1; D uncertain. The CDR3 consists of 12 residues. The V end was cut by 5 bases, the J end by 10 bases, with 16 bases between. CDR1 is DFQATT, CDR2 SNEGSKA, per germline (reference sequence). Written as DNA, the CDR3 is TGCAGTGCTCGAACCCGACTCACATCGCAGTATTTT. The encoded protein is CSARTRLTSQYF.

The chain has TRBV10-1 and TRBJ2-7; D remains unclear. CDR1 is WNHNN and CDR2 is SYGVQD in the germline V gene (reference sequence). Trimming removed 2 bases from V and 2 bases from J, with 10 bases in between. This CDR3 has 14 residues. The CDR3 reads CASSEGPGTYEQYF. CDR3 DNA: TGCGCCAGCAGTGAGGGTCCAGGAACCTACGAGCAGTACTTC.

The chain carries TRBV5-1 and TRBJ2-3, with D unclear. Trimming shortened V by 1 base and J by 2 bases, and 5 bases separated the two germline ends. CDR1 is SGHRS, CDR2 YFSETQ, per germline. This CDR3 region has 13 residues. CDR3 sequence: CASSLPNTDTQYF. CDR3 DNA sequence: TGCGCCAGCAGCTTGCCCAACACAGATACGCAGTATTTT. Complete variable domain (other parts from reference TRBV5-1 and TRBJ2-3): KAGVTQTPRYLIKTRGQQVTLSCSPISGHRSVSWYQQTPGQGLQFLFEYFSETQRNKGNFPGRFSGRQFSNSRSEMNVSTLELGDSALYLCASSLPNTDTQYFGPGTRLTVL.

The table lists this clonotype with a few counts. The genes are TRBV29-1 and TRBJ2-7; the D gene is possibly TRBD1 (5 bases). Germline CDR1 is SQVTM and CDR2 is ANQGSEA. The CDR3 is 12 residues long. The V end was cut by 7 bases, the J end by 2 bases, with 12 bases between. CDR3 nucleotides: TGCAGCGCCTCAGACAGTACCTACGAGCAGTACTTC. This gives the protein CSASDSTYEQYF.

V and J are TRBV9 and TRBJ2-7; no definite D call. The CDR3 length is 14 residues. V was shortened by 2 bases and J by 2 bases, with 11 bases between the two germline ends. Germline V gene lookup returns CDR1 SGDLS and CDR2 YYNGEE. This CDR3 reads CASSVEPHAYEQYF. In nucleotides, the CDR3 is TGTGCCAGCAGCGTGGAACCCCATGCCTACGAGCAGTACTTC.

The sample holds a few counts of this clonotype. V is TRBV4-2 and J is TRBJ2-1, with 9 bases fitting TRBD2. Germline-derived CDR1 and CDR2 are LGHNA and YNFKEQ. The V gene end was trimmed by 2 bases and the J gene end by 4 bases; junction bases not matched to a gene: 9. The CDR3 length is 17 residues. The CDR3 nucleotides are TGTGCCAGCAGCCAAAGGGGGTCTAGCGGGACGTACAATGAGCAGTTCTTC. Amino acids: CASSQRGSSGTYNEQFF.

The chain recombines TRBV7-2 with TRBJ2-1, with 8 bases lining up with TRBD2. Germline lookup yields CDR1 SGHTA and CDR2 FQGNSA. The CDR3 has 15 amino acids. V dropped 1 base and J dropped 10; count of bases not matched to a gene: 9. CDR3 amino acids: CASSLVRLGGGEQFF. DNA for the CDR3: TGTGCCAGCAGCTTAGTAAGACTAGGCGGGGGGGAGCAGTTCTTC.

The sample holds many counts of this clonotype. This chain joins TRBV12-3 or TRBV12-4 and TRBJ1-2; perhaps TRBD1 as D (6 bases). This CDR3 region has 13 residues. Trimming shortened V by 5 bases and J by 5 bases, and 12 bases separated the two germline ends. In nucleotides, the CDR3 is TGTGCCAGCAGTGTCCAGGACAGTTATGGCTACACCTTC. Its protein is CASSVQDSYGYTF.

The chain has TRBV12-3 or TRBV12-4 and TRBJ2-1; 10 bases agree with TRBD1. V shed 2 bases, J shed 5 bases, and the junction held 3 bases outside the gene matches. CDR3 length: 15 amino acids. The CDR3 region is CASSLWDRGNNEQFF. The CDR3 bases are TGTGCCAGCAGTTTATGGGACAGGGGAAACAATGAGCAGTTCTTC.

The gene calls are TRBV5-8 and TRBJ1-5; D is undetermined. This CDR3 is built from 14 residues. Trimming removed 0 bases from V and 6 bases from J, with 10 bases in between. CDR1 is SGHTS and CDR2 is YDEGEE in the germline V gene. The CDR3 coding sequence is TGTGCCAGCAGCTTGGGTCTAAGAAGTCAGCCCCAGCATTTT. Protein sequence: CASSLGLRSQPQHF.

The V gene is TRBV7-2, the J gene TRBJ2-2; 10 bases map to TRBD2. V was clipped by 0 bases and J by 6 bases; unmatched bases: 7. Germline assignment: CDR1 SGHTA and CDR2 FQGNSA. CDR3 size: 17 residues. The CDR3 protein is CASSLAPSGGFSGELFF. CDR3 nucleotide sequence: TGTGCCAGCAGCTTAGCCCCTAGCGGGGGATTTTCCGGGGAGCTGTTTTTT.

The sample holds a few counts of this clonotype. The chain couples TRBV5-5 to TRBJ1-2, with 11 bases aligning to TRBD1. Germline V gene sequence: CDR1 SGHKS, CDR2 YYEKEE (reference sequence). Germline trimming cut 4 bases from V and 1 base from J; bases unmatched to any gene: 3. The CDR3 spans 15 residues. CDR3: CASSPGQGDNYGYTF. For the CDR3, the DNA is TGTGCCAGCAGCCCGGGACAGGGGGATAACTATGGCTACACCTTC.

This clonotype was observed a handful of times. The rearrangement uses TRBV29-1 and TRBJ2-1; no firm D call. The germline V gene has CDR1 SQVTM and CDR2 ANQGSEA. The CDR3 has 14 residues. Deletions cut 3 bases from V and 1 base from J, with 10 bases between. The CDR3 region has the DNA TGCAGCGTTGAGGGCCGGAATTCCTACAATGAGCAGTTCTTC. Protein sequence: CSVEGRNSYNEQFF.

This clonotype was seen a handful of times. J is TRBJ1-1 and V is TRBV6-5, with TRBD1 identical over 7 bases. J lost 5 bases, V lost 9 bases, and 6 bases had no gene match. The CDR3 sequence is 12 residues long. Germline CDR1 and CDR2: MNHEY and SVGAGI. CDR3 nucleotides: TGTGCCAGTAGGGACAGTCGGACTGAAGCTTTCTTT. It translates to CASRDSRTEAFF.